Reported below is one T cell receptor beta chain. Its antigen is undetermined. RNA transcripts yielded amplified TCR beta CDR3 regions. Carried out on the TCR CDR3, a first-round RT-PCR used the HTBI primer set. TCRdb processed the multiplex PCR reads anew with MiXCR; each CDR3 protein has one entry. The data hold 500,000 to 600,000 distinct CDR3 sequences, with 40% to 55% observed a single time. Germline V gives CDR1 SGHTA, CDR2 FQGNSA. The CDR3 runs 14 residues. The J segment lost 5 bases and the V segment lost 2 bases, leaving 6 bases of the junction unmatched. These data originate in a study of T cells in Graves' hyperthyroidism and ophthalmopathy. The study's findings and limits: Blood also contained most expanded thyroid clonotypes above 0.001.

The chain recombines TRBV7-2 with TRBJ2-7, with 7 bases aligning to TRBD2. Sample: peripheral blood or thyroid tissue (not recorded which). This receptor was obtained from an adult woman with Graves' disease, either hyperthyroidism or ophthalmopathy (not recorded which). CDR3 DNA sequence: TGTGCCAGCAGCTTACGGCGGGACTACAACGAGCAGTACTTC. Translated, it gives CASSLRRDYNEQYF.